A selection of T cell receptor beta chains follows, all from one sample in a study of post-analysis software for immune sequencing data. TCRdb recomputed calls from the PCR reads with MiXCR, one row per CDR3 protein. Of approximately 660,000 distinct CDR3 sequences in the sample, roughly three fifths are singletons; the top ten hold roughly 12%. The sample consisted of blood. Source of these receptors: a girl aged 2 to 9 with multiple sclerosis. Each CDR3 is given with its conserved first and last residue. A D gene is named only where the DNA matches it firmly. The size field is filled for only some rows; it gives once, few, many or a size class.

.,TRBV9,TRBJ2-1,TRBD2,15,CASSVASTSSNEQFF,TGTGCCAGCAGCGTAGCTTCGACTAGCAGCAATGAGCAGTTCTTC
.,TRBV29-1,TRBJ2-5,.,16,CSVEDRGAWGQETQYF,TGCAGCGTTGAAGATCGGGGCGCGTGGGGGCAAGAGACCCAGTACTTC
.,TRBV7-2,TRBJ1-5,TRBD1,14,CASSRRDSYQPQHF,TGTGCCAGCAGCCGGCGGGACAGCTATCAGCCCCAGCATTTT
few,TRBV20-1,TRBJ2-3,.,13,CSARKGNEDTQYF,TGCAGTGCTAGAAAGGGGAATGAGGATACGCAGTATTTT
.,TRBV5-1,TRBJ1-2,.,11,CASSGTDGYTF,TGCGCCAGCAGCGGGACGGATGGCTACACCTTC
few,TRBV29-1,TRBJ2-7,.,13,CSVVGRFTYEQYF,TGCAGCGTTGTGGGGCGTTTTACCTACGAGCAGTACTTC
.,TRBV12-3/TRBV12-4,TRBJ1-1,.,12,CASGGVNTEAFF,TGTGCCAGCGGGGGGGTGAACACTGAAGCTTTCTTT
.,TRBV6-6,TRBJ1-6,.,15,CATHPGSSYNSPLHF,TGTGCCACCCACCCGGGGAGCTCCTATAATTCACCCCTCCACTTT
few,TRBV12-3/TRBV12-4,TRBJ2-1,TRBD2,14,CASSPSGAYNEQFF,TGTGCCAGCAGTCCTAGCGGGGCCTACAATGAGCAGTTCTTC
few,TRBV20-1,TRBJ2-3,.,14,CSAKVQDGTDTQYF,TGCAGTGCCAAGGTCCAGGACGGCACAGATACGCAGTATTTT
.,TRBV5-6,TRBJ2-7,.,15,CASSFFGENSYEQYF,TGTGCCAGCAGCTTTTTTGGGGAAAATTCCTACGAGCAGTACTTC
.,TRBV7-2,TRBJ2-5,.,15,CASSPQHLEGETQYF,TGTGCCAGCAGCCCGCAACACCTGGAGGGGGAGACCCAGTACTTC
few,TRBV12-3/TRBV12-4,TRBJ1-6,.,14,CASSFGGSNSPLHF,TGTGCCAGCAGTTTTGGGGGTAGTAATTCACCCCTCCACTTT
.,TRBV20-1,TRBJ2-7,.,14,CSARTAGQWYEQYF,TGCAGTGCTAGAACGGCAGGGCAGTGGTACGAGCAGTACTTC
.,TRBV4-2,TRBJ2-3,TRBD2,17,CASSQGLAGEGADTQYF,TGTGCCAGCAGCCAAGGACTAGCGGGAGAGGGGGCAGATACGCAGTATTTT
.,TRBV29-1,TRBJ2-5,.,13,CSVVPTGIETQYF,TGCAGCGTTGTTCCAACAGGGATTGAGACCCAGTACTTC